The 15 T cell receptor beta chains below come from one sample, sequenced in a study of PD-1 blockade in classical Hodgkin lymphoma. Relapse after autologous stem cell transplantation occurred in every patient, and brentuximab vedotin exposure varied. Profiled with immunoSEQ multiplex PCR; TCRdb holds only in-frame clones, not every one. The table has around 45,000 clones, roughly 72% seen once. Here the sequenced sample was peripheral blood mononuclear cells (PBMCs), taken before the second cycle of nivolumab. The receptors come from a human donor with classical Hodgkin lymphoma.

V usage is TRBV19 and J usage is TRBJ2-2; 11 bases align to TRBD2. Germline V gene sequence: CDR1 LNHDA, CDR2 SQIVND (reference sequence). The ends lost 7 bases at V and 6 bases at J; junction bases unmatched: 10. There are 16 residues in the CDR3. CDR3 nucleotide sequence: TGTGCCAGTAAACCCCTAGCGGGGGGTAGGTCCGGGGAGCTGTTTTTT. Translated, it gives CASKPLAGGRSGELFF.

The rearrangement links TRBV7-2 to TRBJ2-7; weak D call: TRBD2 (5 bases). Germline values: CDR1 SGHTA, CDR2 FQGNSA. The CDR3 is 13 amino acids. Trimming pared 1 base from V and 3 bases from J, leaving 7 bases between. The CDR3 loop is CASSLGGIYEQYF. For the CDR3, the DNA is TGTGCCAGCAGCTTAGGAGGGATCTACGAGCAGTACTTC.

In its sample, this clone was seen a few times. The rearrangement links TRBV18 to TRBJ2-7, with D perhaps given as TRBD1 or TRBD2 (5 bases each). Trimming removed 3 bases at V and 4 bases at J, with 22 bases between. Germline CDR1 is KGHSH and CDR2 is LQKENI. This CDR3 is 17 amino acids long. The CDR3 is CASSPLLLSERGYEQYF. DNA for the CDR3: TGTGCCAGCTCACCGCTCCTCCTGTCCGAGAGGGGTTACGAGCAGTACTTC.

The chain couples TRBV18 to TRBJ1-1; D perhaps matches TRBD1 (6 bases). Germline V gives CDR1 KGHSH, CDR2 LQKENI. The CDR3 contains 14 residues. V was pared by 0 bases and J by 5 bases, with 10 bases between. CDR3 in DNA: TGTGCCAGCTCACCACCGTTCAGGGGAACTGAAGCTTTCTTT. Residues: CASSPPFRGTEAFF.

The V and J genes are TRBV4-2 and TRBJ2-2, with D possibly matching TRBD2 (6 bases). V lost 1 base and J lost 6, with 9 bases in between. The CDR3 is 14 amino acids. Germline values: CDR1 LGHNA, CDR2 YNFKEQ. The CDR3 region is CASSQGLDPGELFF. CDR3 sequence (DNA): TGTGCCAGCAGCCAAGGACTAGATCCCGGGGAGCTGTTTTTT.

The chain combines TRBV10-3 with TRBJ2-4; D perhaps matches TRBD1 (6 bases). The CDR3 runs to 14 residues. V lost 2 bases and J lost 8, with 13 bases in between. Germline values: CDR1 ENHRY, CDR2 SYGVKD. Written as DNA, the CDR3 is TGTGCCATCAGTGAGACACAGGGTTTAGACATTCAGTACTTC. As protein: CAISETQGLDIQYF.

The rearrangement links TRBV7-6 to TRBJ2-2; D uncertain. V shed 2 bases and J shed 2 bases, with 6 bases lying between them. CDR1 is SGHVS and CDR2 is FNYEAQ in the germline V gene. This CDR3 region has 14 residues. The CDR3 sequence: CASSLQSNTGELFF. CDR3 bases: TGTGCCAGCAGCTTACAGAGTAACACCGGGGAGCTGTTTTTT.

This CDR3 reads CASSLVSYNEQFF. The CDR3 coding sequence is TGTGCCAGCAGCTTGGTGTCTTACAATGAGCAGTTCTTC. V and J are TRBV5-5 and TRBJ2-1; D not certain. Germline loops: CDR1 SGHKS, CDR2 YYEKEE (reference sequence). The CDR3 totals 13 residues. Trimming removed 0 bases at V and 4 bases at J, with 5 bases between.

In this sample, this clone turned up a few times. J is TRBJ1-6 and V is TRBV6-5; D not resolved. The germline V gene has CDR1 MNHEY and CDR2 SVGAGI. The CDR3 extends over 13 amino acids. Trimming left V 0 bases short and J 7 bases short, with 4 bases between. DNA of the CDR3: TGTGCCAGCAGTTACTCCGGGAATTCACCCCTCCACTTT. Its translation: CASSYSGNSPLHF.

A few counts support this clone. CDR3 nucleotides: TGTGCCAGCACCGCAAGGAGTAGACCTGAAGCTTTCTTT. It yields the protein CASTARSRPEAFF. The chain joins TRBV7-9 to TRBJ1-1; D unresolved. The CDR3 loop spans 13 amino acids. V lost 7 bases, J lost 6 bases, and 15 bases lay in between. Germline assignment: CDR1 SEHNR and CDR2 FQNEAQ (reference sequence).

The genes are TRBV29-1 and TRBJ2-7; TRBD1 matches at 10 bases. CDR1 is SQVTM and CDR2 is ANQGSEA in the germline V gene. Trimming took 6 bases from V and 4 from J; bases not matched to a gene: 9. CDR3 length: 14 amino acids. The CDR3: CSVFTGQGVYEQYF. Written as DNA, the CDR3 is TGCAGCGTGTTCACCGGACAGGGGGTTTACGAGCAGTACTTC.

In its sample, this clone was seen a few times. The genes are TRBV10-3 and TRBJ2-1; 7 bases line up with TRBD2. The CDR3 covers 11 residues. V dropped 11 bases and J dropped 4; count of bases not matched to a gene: 2. The germline gives CDR1 ENHRY, CDR2 SYGVKD. Written as DNA, the CDR3 is TGTGCCTCGGGGGGTTACAATGAGCAGTTCTTC. Amino acid sequence: CASGGYNEQFF.

The chain is built from TRBV30 and TRBJ1-2, with D unclear. V was clipped by 4 bases and J by 0 bases, with 6 bases between them. This CDR3 comprises 12 residues. Germline loops: CDR1 GTSNPN, CDR2 SVGIG (reference sequence). CDR3 coding DNA: TGTGCCTGGAATGCAGCTAACTATGGCTACACCTTC. It is translated as CAWNAANYGYTF.

The rearrangement links TRBV2 to TRBJ2-1; no clear D. V dropped 8 bases and J dropped 10 bases, with 15 bases sitting between them. The CDR3 covers 12 residues. Germline values: CDR1 SNHLY, CDR2 FYNNEI. The CDR3 loop reads CASRGGSDEQFF. In DNA form, the CDR3 reads TGTGCCAGCCGCGGCGGTTCGGACGAGCAGTTCTTC.

The chain uses TRBV5-1 and TRBJ2-1; 12 positions match TRBD2. CDR1 and CDR2 (germline): SGHRS, YFSETQ. The V segment lost 3 bases and the J segment 4 bases; nucleotides outside the gene matches: 11. The CDR3 has 18 amino acids. This CDR3 is CASSSASGGVPTYNEQFF. CDR3 DNA sequence: TGCGCCAGCAGCTCGGCTAGCGGGGGGGTTCCGACTTACAATGAGCAGTTCTTC.